Below, one T cell receptor beta chain is given with its context. The sample originates from a study of blood T cell repertoires in COVID-19. Study details: Nucleic acid was either cDNA or gDNA, and it came from T cells, B-cell-depleted T cells, or PBMCs.

J gave up 7 bases and V 0 bases, and 5 bases lay outside the gene matches. The CDR3 is 16 amino acids. Germline loops: CDR1 LGHNA, CDR2 YNFKEQ. TCRdb keeps only in-frame clones here, not all; method: immunoSEQ multiplex PCR. The table has around 100,000 clones, approximately 88% seen once. Sequenced: peripheral blood. The chain uses TRBV4-2 and TRBJ2-1; 11 bases fit TRBD2. This clonotype was obtained from a woman in her sixties or seventies with acute or convalescent COVID-19. The CDR3 is CASSQDDGLAGNEQFF. The DNA of the CDR3 is TGTGCCAGCAGCCAAGATGATGGACTAGCGGGTAATGAGCAGTTCTTC.